This paragraph covers one TCR beta chain sequence. The target of this receptor is not known. No base-level quality is on record; no much larger clone is a single base apart. This sample stems from a study of shared clonotypes between healthy human individuals (dated by TCRdb to between 2020 and 2021). Background on the whole study: A few men and a couple of women, aged 18 to 49 years, made up the cohort. To increase sequencing depth and limit assay-specific biases, different laboratories used diverse techniques to prepare libraries and sequence TCR repertoires. Blood TCR repertoires of a handful of healthy adults were deeply sequenced to estimate repertoire size and the extent of clonotype sharing between individuals. For each donor, CD4 naive and CD4 memory were each given three plates, CD8 naive was given two plates, and CD8 memory was given one plate. Between about 0.94 and 8.9 billion PBMCs per donor were obtained by leukapheresis.

Overall study outcomes, separate from this receptor: Naive subsets generally had larger estimated clonotype richness than memory subsets did. Even with the large sequencing depth, rarefaction of the sorted-subset datasets indicated that sequencing was incomplete. Across a handful of donors, roughly 5% of naive CD4, 3% to 4% of naive CD8, under 2.5% of memory CD4, and 0.3% to 0.45% of memory CD8 clonotypes were shared. Compared with non-shared clonotypes, the clonotypes found in all four sorted-subset donors had higher generation probabilities. Based on pairwise subsampling, the degree of clonotype sharing among donors was expected to be affected by sequencing depth. Sampling was restricted to blood, and TCR repertoires in tissue are likely to differ from TCR repertoires in blood. The small number of donors limited the genetic and exposure-history diversity represented.

Taken from cysteine to phenylalanine, the CDR3 has 13 residues. CDR3 DNA only is kept here, 39 bases in frame from base 1. V and J are truncated by 3 bases and 3 bases respectively, leaving an intervening sequence of 9 bases. Reading the germline V gene (reference sequence) gives CDR1 MNHEY and CDR2 SMNVEV. Using the deep immunoSEQ assay, multiplex PCR amplified TCR CDR3 regions from genomic DNA. Extracted genomic DNA from each cell subset was spread evenly across all wells of several immunoSEQ 96-well plates, with each plate serving as a replicate. For sorted subsets, roughly 190 ng of genomic DNA, equivalent to 25,000 to 35,000 T cell genomes, went into each replicate PCR. Purified libraries were measured with a Qubit 3.0 fluorometer, size-checked on a Bioanalyzer 2100, and measured again with the KAPA Library Quantification kit. Every immunoSEQ 96-well plate was sequenced on a dedicated single-read 150-cycle Illumina NextSeq 550 flow cell. From the authors' description of their analysis: The immunoSEQ output contained only junctional sequences without quality scores, so filtering could not match that applied to full-length reads. Sequences were annotated with PyIR, a Python wrapper for IgBLAST v1.9, using IMGT germline references to assign V/J genes and CDR3. Reads were filtered out if the reads had weak V/J assignments (E-value above 1e-6), no CDR3, stop codons, out-of-frame junctions, or ambiguous translated residues. A V3J clonotype was defined by an identical inferred V gene, J gene, and CDR3 amino acid sequence. Percentage overlap between repertoires was calculated by dividing the number of shared unique clonotypes by the size of the smaller repertoire. Three approaches were used to assess repertoire richness: RTK rarefaction, the Chao1 estimator, and Recon v2.1 estimates of unobserved clonotypes. For all TCRbeta clonotypes obtained by the gDNA method from a handful of donors, generation probabilities were computed with OLGA. Here the immuneACCESS table is served through TCRdb, limited to in-frame sequences with V and J called. Missing clones are a known gap in these copies; in checked studies unresolved V genes cover under half, and the rest lacks a known reason. V, J and clone size are taken as reported in that table, and D and trimming were inferred from the DNA itself. A total of some 2,000,000 clones appear in this sample, approximately 95% of them only once. Approximately 0.13% of the sample comes from the top ten.

Healthy HIV-negative adults with no recently reported acute infections or vaccinations were included as donors. All donors were Caucasian adults living in Nashville, Tennessee, USA. CD4+ T cells were enriched through magnetic negative selection, after which naive cells were positively selected on CD45RA and the remaining negative fraction served as the memory subset. Blood was obtained by leukapheresis, after which PBMCs were separated by Ficoll-Histopaque density gradient centrifugation and cryopreserved in liquid nitrogen vapor phase. Purity and quantity of every magnetically sorted T cell population were checked by analytical flow cytometry. Genomic DNA was isolated from each sorted fraction and quantified by UV absorbance on a Nanodrop 2000c.

This TCR came from a man aged 18-30 years in good health. Sequenced: naive CD4+ T cells sorted from blood. Reading the label with the study, this specimen's cell subset or site is: CD45RA+ positively selected. The chain links TRBV27 with TRBJ2-7; the D gene identity is not certain. This receptor carries the CDR3 CASSFRAYYEQYF. The nucleotide sequence is TGTGCCAGCAGTTTTCGTGCCTACTACGAGCAGTACTTC.